This TCR beta chain stems from a study of T cell repertoires in cytomegalovirus infection. Study information: It can be stated that public TCR beta signatures indicated CMV infection as well as a matching HLA type.

Trimming left V 4 bases short and J 8 bases short, with 12 bases between. The germline gives CDR1 SEHNR, CDR2 FQNEAQ (reference sequence). The CDR3 covers 13 residues. This clonotype appeared a few times. Its antigen is still unknown. TCRdb analysed the reads with MiXCR anew, one entry per CDR3 protein. Altogether 700,000 to 950,000 distinct CDR3 sequences are present, 32% being singletons, with the ten largest covering under 15%. This clonotype originated in a human donor in good health (CMV status not recorded). Some clones in this sample may be carry-over from other donors' samples. The source was cultured CD8+ T cells from PBMCs, collected from culture after CMV antigen stimulation. The chain has TRBV7-9 and TRBJ2-1; weak D call: TRBD2 (7 bases). CDR3: CASSSRGGHEQFF. Here the CDR3 DNA reads TGTGCCAGCAGCTCTAGGGGGGGCCATGAGCAGTTCTTC.